The clone carrying this T cell receptor beta chain was counted at least ten times. Its target is not known. The sample's time point: sample taken at primary tumor resection. Unsorted whole RNA of tumor, nontumor lung or frozen PBMC was sequenced. Each CDR3 protein gets one entry after TCRdb re-called the 5' RACE reads with MiXCR. Here the sample spans around 25,000 distinct CDR3 sequences, about 13% being singletons. The sample is drawn from a study of spatial heterogeneity in lung cancer. Findings of the study overall: TCRs found ubiquitously expanded in tumor appeared in blood more at resection than at follow-up.

This CDR3 contains 13 residues. The V gene's germline CDR1 is SGHRS and CDR2 YFSETQ. Trimming shortened V by 0 bases and J by 8 bases, and 9 bases separated the two germline ends. J is TRBJ1-5 and V is TRBV5-1, with unresolved D. The source of this sequence is a female donor with early-stage non-small cell lung cancer. Sequencing was performed on PBMCs, taken at surgery. CDR3 nucleotide sequence: TGCGCCAGCAGCTTGGTCGGTGGTGAGCCCCAGCATTTT. Protein: CASSLVGGEPQHF. The full variable domain, with the rest looked up from reference TRBV5-1 and TRBJ1-5, is KAGVTQTPRYLIKTRGQQVTLSCSPISGHRSVSWYQQTPGQGLQFLFEYFSETQRNKGNFPGRFSGRQFSNSRSEMNVSTLELGDSALYLCASSLVGGEPQHFGDGTRLSIL.